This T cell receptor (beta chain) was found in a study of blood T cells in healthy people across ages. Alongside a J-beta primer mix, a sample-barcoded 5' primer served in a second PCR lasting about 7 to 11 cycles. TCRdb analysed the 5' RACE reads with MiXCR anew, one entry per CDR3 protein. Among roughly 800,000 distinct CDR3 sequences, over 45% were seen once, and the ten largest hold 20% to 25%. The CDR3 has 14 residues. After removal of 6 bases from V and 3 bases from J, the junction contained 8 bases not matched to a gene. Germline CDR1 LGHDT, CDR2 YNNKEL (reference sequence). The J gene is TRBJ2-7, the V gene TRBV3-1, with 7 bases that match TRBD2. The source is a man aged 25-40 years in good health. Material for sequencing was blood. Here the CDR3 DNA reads TGTGCCAGCAGTTTCTGGGGCGGGAGCTACGAGCAGTACTTC. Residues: CASSFWGGSYEQYF.